This T cell receptor (beta chain) was documented in a study of blood T cells in healthy people across ages (dated by TCRdb to 2015 to 2017). Looking at the study overall: In model experiments, roughly one uniquely barcoded TCR beta cDNA molecule per two T cells was captured by template switching. To track age-related changes in TCR beta repertoire diversity, the study relied on deep sequencing normalized with unique cDNA molecular identifiers. To avoid experimental bias, donors of different ages were randomly spread across the sequencing lanes. Using the same blood draw, the study looked at two additional independent replicas of 1 million unique cDNA reads for two donors, one aged 18 to 29 and the other aged 80 or older. The donors were divided into four age groups: young (average roughly 17 years), middle-aged (approximately 42), aged (approximately 62) and long-lived (more than 75). The investigation overall reported the following: Total diversity estimates from one million sequenced T cells were considered lower bounds and underestimates. As age increased, observed TCR beta diversity per million T cells dropped in a roughly linear way, and a significant reduction was already evident by age around 41. Compared with the aged group, the long-lived group had more naive CD4+ T cells, fewer expanded clones and increased TCR diversity, a pattern suggesting age selection. The percentage of naive T cells measured by flow cytometry correlated strongly with observed TCR beta diversity. Conclusive comparison of naive and antigen-experienced compartments was prevented by the profiling of bulk unsorted PBMCs. Because donor CMV infection status was unknown, age-related changes in expanded clonotypes were potentially confounded.

Concerning this clonotype: This clone's antigen is unknown. Base-call qualities are not available, and no considerably larger clone is one nucleotide away.

The CDR1 and CDR2 encoded by the germline V gene are SGHTA and FQGNSA. CDR3 length: 14 amino acids, cysteine to phenylalanine. Only the CDR3 portion is preserved as DNA: 42 bases, with reading frame beginning at the first base. The trim is 4 bases for V and 1 base for J, with a gap of 8 bases between the germline ends. Libraries were made using 5' RACE. The sequencer listed for this sample is Illumina HiSeq 2500. A second PCR of roughly 7 to 11 cycles was performed with a sample-barcoded 5' primer and a J-beta primer mix. A unique molecular identifier was introduced onto each TCR beta cDNA molecule by a template-switch 5' adaptor carrying 12 random nucleotides. Each sample yielded at least 3 million CDR3-containing paired-end reads. First-strand cDNA synthesis was performed from all RNA using the Mint cDNA synthesis kit, with priming by a TRBC-specific oligonucleotide. All cDNA was treated with uracil-DNA glycosylase and then went through a first 18-cycle PCR with the universal primers M1SS and BC2_uni_R. The original methods were these. Each sample was normalized by randomly selecting 1 million high-quality reads, each carrying a distinct molecular identifier. Reads with shared molecular identifiers were discarded instead of being binned into consensus sequences. MiTCR, run with a Q25 quality threshold and the strictest error-elimination algorithm, handled CDR3 identification, clonotype clustering and error correction. A nonparametric unseen species model with Euler transformation was used to estimate lower-bound total TCR beta diversity. Starting from the raw public reads, TCRdb applied fastp trimming at Q25, assembled clones with MiXCR and retained in-frame beta chains. When rows share a CDR3 protein, they turn into one entry using the most common DNA and genes. TCRdb's processing, not the authors' own work, is the source of the V and J calls. The sample table holds 1.5 million to 2 million distinct CDR3 sequences, of which just under 50% were seen once. Around 2.1% of the sample is in the top ten clones.

The 39 donors, aged 6 to 90 years, were systemically healthy Caucasian individuals from Russia. Each donor gave ten milliliters of peripheral blood, collected into EDTA-treated Vacutainer tubes. PBMCs were isolated by Ficoll-Paque density-gradient centrifugation, with at least 6.5 million obtained per sample. Trizol reagent was used to extract total RNA from PBMCs, with at least 5 micrograms per sample. For every donor, an aliquot of PBMCs went through flow cytometry to measure the percentages of naive CD45RAhigh/CD27high T cells. The TCR sequence derives from a woman aged 40-49 years in good health. Material: blood. This chain joins TRBV7-2 to TRBJ1-3, with no D gene named confidently. Read as DNA, the sequence is TGTGCCAGCAGCTCAACAGTATCTGGAAACACCATATATTTT. Translated, it reads CASSSTVSGNTIYF.